These T cell receptor beta chains were read from a single sample in a study of blood T cell repertoires in COVID-19. The repertoire was sequenced with immunoSEQ multiplex PCR; TCRdb's copy has only in-frame clones and lacks some. The data show 60,000 or so clones, with around 87% seen just once and around 13% held by the top ten. The sample comprised peripheral blood. The receptors come from a man in his sixties with active COVID-19. Each CDR3 is given with its conserved first and last residue. A D gene is named only where the DNA matches it firmly. A row's size may be missing; if present it is once, few, many or a size class.

size: -
V: TRBV5-1
J: TRBJ1-6
D: TRBD1
CDR3: CASQTGGDSPLHF

size: -
V: TRBV5-6
J: TRBJ2-5
D: -
CDR3: CASSLSETQYF

size: -
V: TRBV3-1/TRBV3-2
J: TRBJ1-1
D: TRBD1
CDR3: CASSQTFRDRGFAFF

size: -
V: TRBV20-1
J: TRBJ2-1
D: -
CDR3: CSARVLNEQFF

size: -
V: TRBV7-9
J: TRBJ1-5
D: TRBD1
CDR3: CASSLGDRGAQPQHF

size: -
V: TRBV11-3
J: TRBJ2-2
D: -
CDR3: CASSLVGGGGELFF

size: -
V: TRBV5-4
J: TRBJ2-3
D: -
CDR3: CASSFKGTDTQYF

size: -
V: TRBV9
J: TRBJ2-1
D: -
CDR3: CASSWAGRGIDEQFF

size: -
V: TRBV29-1
J: TRBJ2-3
D: TRBD2
CDR3: CSVVPSGRTDTQYF

size: -
V: TRBV7-2
J: TRBJ2-3
D: -
CDR3: CASSFNTDTQYF

size: once
V: TRBV7-6
J: TRBJ2-7
D: -
CDR3: CASSSAQSSPYEQYF

size: -
V: TRBV30
J: TRBJ2-2
D: -
CDR3: CAWSETGWGPGELFF

size: -
V: TRBV2
J: TRBJ1-4
D: TRBD1
CDR3: CASSGQGEMKKLFF

size: -
V: TRBV24-1
J: TRBJ1-5
D: -
CDR3: CATSDIEANQPQHF

size: -
V: TRBV11-2
J: TRBJ1-3
D: -
CDR3: CASSPRTAGNTIYF

size: -
V: TRBV6-5
J: TRBJ1-1
D: -
CDR3: CASIRTRGDTEAFF

size: few
V: TRBV25-1
J: TRBJ1-6
D: -
CDR3: CASTRAGDNSPLHF

size: -
V: TRBV3-1/TRBV3-2
J: TRBJ2-1
D: TRBD2
CDR3: CASSQERERDGNEQFF

size: -
V: TRBV28
J: TRBJ1-5
D: -
CDR3: CASSITDQPQHF

size: -
V: TRBV6-2/TRBV6-3
J: TRBJ1-5
D: TRBD1
CDR3: CASSKATGLGSHQPQHF

size: -
V: TRBV19
J: TRBJ1-5
D: -
CDR3: CASSNLQFASAQHF

size: once
V: TRBV7-9
J: TRBJ1-1
D: -
CDR3: CASSLGGYGVDTEAFF

size: -
V: TRBV7-9
J: TRBJ2-7
D: -
CDR3: CASSLGAGNEQYF

size: -
V: TRBV19
J: TRBJ1-3
D: -
CDR3: CASSRPTPGTGNTIYF

size: -
V: TRBV9
J: TRBJ1-2
D: -
CDR3: CASSVALGAGYGYTF

size: -
V: TRBV6-1
J: TRBJ1-4
D: -
CDR3: CASSESPGTHNEKLFF

size: once
V: TRBV5-5
J: TRBJ2-7
D: -
CDR3: CASSHGSYEQYF

size: few
V: TRBV6-6
J: TRBJ1-1
D: TRBD1
CDR3: CASSYGGGVEAFF

size: -
V: TRBV18
J: TRBJ1-4
D: -
CDR3: CASSPGLEKLFF

size: once
V: TRBV19
J: TRBJ1-5
D: -
CDR3: CASSIIYRNIPQPQHF

size: few
V: TRBV18
J: TRBJ1-2
D: TRBD1
CDR3: CASSPLPSRGNYGYTF

size: once
V: TRBV24-1
J: TRBJ2-7
D: -
CDR3: CATQRLGSPFEQYF

size: -
V: TRBV6-1
J: TRBJ2-1
D: -
CDR3: CASSDWGPSDEQFF

size: -
V: TRBV6-6
J: TRBJ1-1
D: -
CDR3: CASSRREQGYNTEAFF

size: -
V: TRBV27
J: TRBJ2-4
D: TRBD1
CDR3: CASSQLTGITKNIQYF

size: -
V: TRBV29-1
J: TRBJ2-6
D: -
CDR3: CSVNVQGGGGANVLTF